The next 30 T cell receptor beta chains were all read from a single sample in a study of T cells in narcolepsy. Repertoires were generated with immunoSEQ multiplex PCR, while TCRdb's copy carries only in-frame clones and drops some. The sample has tens of thousands of clones, less than 90% seen once. Sequenced sample: CD45RA- memory CD4+ T cells from PBMCs. The receptor source for this set is a human donor with narcolepsy.

The CDR3 coding sequence is TGTGCCAGCAGCTTGCCAGGGGCAGGAAACACCATATATTTT. Its translation is CASSLPGAGNTIYF. The chain uses TRBV5-4 and TRBJ1-3; D perhaps matches TRBD1 (6 bases). V was clipped by 1 base and J by 4 bases, with 9 bases between them. CDR3 length: 14 amino acids. From germline, CDR1 is SGHNT and CDR2 YYREEE (reference sequence).

The chain links TRBV4-3 to TRBJ2-1; D gene uncertain. Germline loops: CDR1 LGHNA, CDR2 YSLEER. The CDR3 contains 14 residues. The V end lost 0 bases, the J end lost 10 bases, and 13 bases lay between the germline ends. CDR3 in amino acids: CASSQDASGYEQFF. The CDR3 DNA sequence: TGCGCCAGCAGCCAAGATGCTTCTGGGTACGAGCAGTTCTTC.

The rearrangement joins TRBV29-1 to TRBJ1-1; D gene unclear. CDR1 and CDR2 from the germline V gene are SQVTM and ANQGSEA. Trimming removed 8 bases at V and 0 bases at J, with 10 bases between. The length of the CDR3 is 12 residues. The CDR3, as DNA: TGCAGCCCCTGGGAAATGAACACTGAAGCTTTCTTT. Encoded protein: CSPWEMNTEAFF. Filled out from reference TRBV29-1 and TRBJ1-1, the complete variable domain reads SAVISQKPSRDICQRGTSLTIQCQVDSQVTMMFWYRQQPGQSLTLIATANQGSEATYESGFVIDKFPISRPNLTFSTLTVSNMSPEDSSIYLCSPWEMNTEAFFGQGTRLTVV.

The rearrangement joins TRBV6-1 to TRBJ1-1; perhaps TRBD1 as D (6 bases). The germline V and J ends were trimmed by 6 bases and 4 bases, with 12 bases remaining between them. Germline CDR1 and CDR2: MNHNS and SASEGT. CDR3 length: 13 residues. CDR3 residues: CASSGGGFTEAFF. CDR3 DNA: TGTGCCAGCAGCGGAGGGGGTTTCACTGAAGCTTTCTTT.

V and J are TRBV5-1 and TRBJ1-4, with TRBD1 matching over 8 bases. The CDR3 length is 16 residues. J gave up 0 bases and V 3 bases, and 4 bases lay outside the gene matches. In germline, CDR1 is SGHRS, CDR2 YFSETQ. The CDR3 protein is CASSSDRVATNEKLFF. CDR3 sequence (DNA): TGCGCCAGCAGCTCGGACAGGGTTGCAACTAATGAAAAACTGTTTTTT.

For the CDR3, the DNA is TGTGCCAGCAGGGCCTTACTAGGGAACACTGAAGCTTTCTTT. This codes for CASRALLGNTEAFF. The J gene is TRBJ1-1, the V gene TRBV27; no definite D call. V dropped 6 bases and J dropped 1 base, with 12 bases sitting between them. The CDR3 runs 14 residues. Per the germline V gene, CDR1 is MNHEY and CDR2 is SMNVEV (reference sequence).

The V gene is TRBV7-9, the J gene TRBJ1-2; D is uncertain. V lost 4 bases to trimming and J lost 4 bases, with 10 bases between them. The CDR3 runs to 13 residues. Germline assignment: CDR1 SEHNR and CDR2 FQNEAQ (reference sequence). The CDR3 spells CASSSGTTYGYTF. DNA of the CDR3: TGTGCCAGCAGCTCGGGAACAACCTATGGCTACACCTTC.

The chain employs TRBV4-2 and TRBJ1-6, with D maybe TRBD1 (5 bases). The V gene's germline CDR1 is LGHNA and CDR2 YNFKEQ. V was clipped by 0 bases and J by 6 bases, with 15 bases between them. This CDR3 is 17 amino acids long. CDR3 bases: TGTGCCAGCAGCCAAGATGGGGGGAGAGGGCTTAATTCACCCCTCCACTTT. Its translation: CASSQDGGRGLNSPLHF.

The chain is built from TRBV21-1 and TRBJ1-2; the table's D call, TRBD1, was not checked against the DNA. TRBV21-1 is annotated as a pseudogene. The CDR3 runs to 14 residues. The CDR3 spells CASPGTGINYGYTF. CDR3 DNA: TGTGCCAGCCCTGGGACAGGGATAAACTATGGCTACACCTTC.

J is TRBJ1-5 and V is TRBV6-6, with TRBD1 matching over 7 bases. The germline V gene encodes CDR1 MNHNY and CDR2 SVGAGI (reference sequence). Trimming took 0 bases from V and 7 from J; bases not matched to a gene: 9. The CDR3 length is 16 residues. The CDR3 loop is CASSYSEDRDGQPQHF. The CDR3 DNA reads as TGTGCCAGCAGTTACTCGGAAGACAGGGACGGGCAGCCCCAGCATTTT.

This chain links TRBV5-1 with TRBJ2-7; a possible D gene is TRBD1 (6 bases). V lost 0 bases and J 3 bases, leaving 10 bases between the germline ends. This CDR3 contains 14 residues. Per the germline V gene, CDR1 is SGHRS and CDR2 is YFSETQ. The CDR3 region has the DNA TGCGCCAGCAGCTTGGCCGGACAGATCTACGAGCAGTACTTC. Encoded protein: CASSLAGQIYEQYF.

The rearrangement uses TRBV21-1 and TRBJ2-7; the table's D call, TRBD1, was not checked against the DNA. TRBV21-1 is a pseudogene. The CDR3 spans 16 residues. The CDR3 DNA reads as TGTGCCAGCAGCTATCAAAGACAGGCGGCCTCCTACGAGCAGTACTTC. Translation: CASSYQRQAASYEQYF.

The genes are TRBV11-2 and TRBJ2-2, with TRBD1 as a possible D gene (6 bases). This CDR3 has 16 amino acids. Trimming cost V 0 bases and J 4 bases, with 12 bases left between them. Germline V lookup: CDR1 SGHAT, CDR2 FQNNGV. The CDR3 here is CASSLDPPRGTGELFF. The CDR3 DNA reads TGTGCCAGCAGCTTAGACCCGCCCAGGGGCACCGGGGAGCTGTTTTTT.

The rearrangement joins TRBV6-5 to TRBJ2-1, with 9 bases lining up with TRBD1. V lost 5 bases to trimming and J lost 6 bases; unmatched junction nucleotides: 8. Germline V gene data show CDR1 as MNHEY and CDR2 as SVGAGI. This CDR3 comprises 15 residues. The CDR3 DNA reads TGTGCCAGCAGTCCCCGGACAGGGGCCGTCAATGAGCAGTTCTTC. Translated: CASSPRTGAVNEQFF.

This chain links TRBV19 with TRBJ1-2, with 8 nucleotides matching TRBD1. The germline V gene has CDR1 LNHDA and CDR2 SQIVND (reference sequence). The trim removed 6 bases at V and 3 bases at J, leaving 6 bases unmatched. This CDR3 has 14 residues. The CDR3 coding sequence is TGTGCCAGTAGGCAACAGGGGGGAGACTATGGCTACACCTTC. The encoded protein is CASRQQGGDYGYTF.

J is TRBJ1-6 and V is TRBV7-2; TRBD1 aligns across 8 bases. V was clipped by 8 bases and J by 3 bases; unmatched bases: 6. The CDR3 extends over 15 amino acids. Germline V lookup: CDR1 SGHTA, CDR2 FQGNSA. CDR3 residues: CASRTGHGYNSPLHF. DNA for the CDR3: TGTGCCAGCCGGACAGGGCACGGCTATAATTCACCCCTCCACTTT.

The V gene is TRBV25-1, the J gene TRBJ2-5; 8 nucleotides match TRBD1. V shed 3 bases, J shed 5 bases, and the junction held 8 bases outside the gene matches. This CDR3 comprises 15 residues. Germline assignment: CDR1 MGHDK and CDR2 SYGVNS. This CDR3 reads CASSDPQGAGETQYF. CDR3 bases: TGTGCCAGCAGTGACCCCCAGGGGGCTGGGGAGACCCAGTACTTC.

This chain joins TRBV29-1 and TRBJ1-1; the D gene is possibly TRBD1 (6 bases). Germline-derived CDR1 and CDR2 are SQVTM and ANQGSEA. V was shortened by 3 bases and J by 1 base, with 12 bases between the two germline ends. The CDR3 is made up of 14 amino acids. The CDR3 spells CSVEKGTPNTEAFF. The CDR3 DNA reads TGCAGCGTTGAGAAGGGGACACCGAACACTGAAGCTTTCTTT.

The rearrangement uses TRBV5-1 and TRBJ1-5; D is perhaps TRBD1 (5 bases). Germline CDR1 and CDR2: SGHRS and YFSETQ. The CDR3 has 15 amino acids. V shed 4 bases and J shed 2 bases, with 13 bases lying between them. This chain's CDR3 is CASSAGVGGNQPQHF. CDR3 sequence (DNA): TGCGCCAGCAGCGCGGGAGTGGGGGGCAATCAGCCCCAGCATTTT.

This rearrangement joins TRBV10-2 to TRBJ2-1; 7 bases map to TRBD1. The CDR3 is 13 residues long. After removal of 8 bases from V and 8 bases from J, the junction contained 9 bases not matched to a gene. CDR1 and CDR2 from the germline V gene are WSHSY and SAAADI. DNA of the CDR3: TGCGCCAGCGAAAACCACAGGGGCGATGAGCAGTTCTTC. Protein sequence: CASENHRGDEQFF.

This chain connects TRBV5-4 to TRBJ1-2, with 7 bases that match TRBD1. Germline CDR1 SGHNT, CDR2 YYREEE (reference sequence). The CDR3 loop spans 15 amino acids. V dropped 0 bases and J dropped 4; count of bases not matched to a gene: 6. CDR3: CASSLDDRATYGYTF. CDR3 DNA sequence: TGTGCCAGCAGCTTGGACGACAGGGCTACCTATGGCTACACCTTC.

The genes are TRBV10-1 and TRBJ2-3, with D possibly being TRBD2 (5 bases). This CDR3 spans 14 amino acids. The V and J ends lost 2 bases and 6 bases respectively, with 12 bases between them. Germline-derived CDR1 and CDR2 are WNHNN and SYGVQD (reference sequence). The CDR3 protein is CASSEMIATDTQYF. CDR3 coding DNA: TGCGCCAGCAGTGAGATGATAGCGACCGATACGCAGTATTTT.

V gene TRBV7-9 combines with J gene TRBJ1-1; D not certain. The ends were cut back, 2 bases at V and 2 bases at J, with 6 bases in the middle. The CDR3 extends over 13 amino acids. Germline CDR1 and CDR2: SEHNR and FQNEAQ (reference sequence). This chain's CDR3 is CASSLKTNTEAFF. CDR3 bases: TGTGCCAGCAGCTTAAAAACCAACACTGAAGCTTTCTTT.

V and J are TRBV14 and TRBJ2-2; D uncertain. This CDR3 comprises 11 residues. Trimming took off 5 bases at V and 8 bases at J, with 6 bases between the two ends. The germline V gene encodes CDR1 SGHDN and CDR2 FVKESK. The CDR3 sequence is CASSWGGELFF. CDR3 in DNA: TGTGCCAGCAGCTGGGGAGGGGAGCTGTTTTTT.

J is TRBJ2-7 and V is TRBV7-2; unclear D gene. V lost 2 bases and J 0 bases, leaving 8 bases between the germline ends. CDR1 is SGHTA, CDR2 FQGNSA, per germline. This CDR3 region has 14 residues. The CDR3 here is CASSLSRASYEQYF. CDR3 DNA: TGTGCCAGCAGCTTATCAAGGGCCTCCTACGAGCAGTACTTC. Variable domain in full (rest from reference TRBV7-2 and TRBJ2-7): GAGVSQSPSNKVTEKGKDVELRCDPISGHTALYWYRQSLGQGLEFLIYFQGNSAPDKSGLPSDRFSAERTGGSVSTLTIQRTQQEDSAVYLCASSLSRASYEQYFGPGTRLTVT.

The rearrangement uses TRBV9 and TRBJ2-3; 14 bases map to TRBD2. Per the germline V gene, CDR1 is SGDLS and CDR2 is YYNGEE. The CDR3 loop spans 16 amino acids. V lost 4 bases and J lost 4; bases outside the gene matches: 5. The CDR3 loop reads CASSLTSGGASDTQYF. DNA of the CDR3: TGTGCCAGCAGCTTGACTAGCGGGGGGGCCTCAGATACGCAGTATTTT.

J is TRBJ2-4 and V is TRBV18, with no clear D. Germline CDR1 reads KGHSH; CDR2 reads LQKENI. The CDR3 totals 16 residues. V gave up 2 bases and J gave up 6 bases, with 17 bases separating them. The CDR3 DNA follows: TGTGCCAGCTCACCAGCTGTTGGAAACGGAAGAAACATTCAGTACTTC. Protein sequence: CASSPAVGNGRNIQYF.

The chain carries TRBV28 and TRBJ2-3; D gene unclear. The germline V gene has CDR1 MDHEN and CDR2 SYDVKM. Deletions cut 5 bases from V and 9 bases from J, with 12 bases between. The CDR3 contains 12 residues. The CDR3 spells CASSPPSKTQYF. In nucleotides, the CDR3 is TGTGCCAGCAGTCCCCCCTCTAAAACGCAGTATTTT.

The rearrangement uses TRBV30 and TRBJ2-7; D ambiguous. Germline CDR1 is GTSNPN and CDR2 is SVGIG (reference sequence). The CDR3 is 17 amino acids. V lost 3 bases and J lost 0, with 21 bases in between. The CDR3 sequence is CAWSPSLDTWSSYEQYF. CDR3 bases: TGTGCCTGGAGCCCTTCCCTAGACACCTGGAGCTCCTACGAGCAGTACTTC.

The CDR3 loop reads CASSSGIFHSPLHF. The CDR3 DNA sequence: TGTGCCAGTAGTTCTGGGATCTTTCATTCACCCCTCCACTTT. This chain links TRBV19 with TRBJ1-6; D uncertain. The V end was cut by 5 bases, the J end by 8 bases, with 13 bases between. Germline values: CDR1 LNHDA, CDR2 SQIVND (reference sequence). The CDR3 loop spans 14 amino acids.